The 7 T cell receptor beta chains below were found in one sample sequenced in a study of blood T cell repertoires in COVID-19. Sequencing was performed with immunoSEQ multiplex PCR; in TCRdb, only in-frame clones are kept and a portion is missing. The top ten hold roughly 0.9% of the sample, which has approximately 400,000 clones, about 89% seen once. The sequencing sample was made of PBMCs or T cells enriched from blood (not recorded which). Source of these receptors: a woman between 40 and 55 years old who had been exposed to COVID-19.

The chain couples TRBV5-8 to TRBJ1-3, with a tentative D call TRBD1 (6 bases). The V gene's germline CDR1 is SGHTS and CDR2 YDEGEE. The germline V and J ends were trimmed by 4 bases and 1 base, with 9 bases remaining between them. The CDR3 is made up of 14 amino acids. CDR3 amino acids: CASSRTGSGNTIYF. The CDR3 DNA is TGTGCCAGCAGCCGAACAGGGTCTGGAAACACCATATATTTT.

This clone showed up just once. This CDR3 reads CASSLGGSGGQPQHF. The CDR3 DNA follows: TGTGCCAGCAGCTTAGGGGGGTCGGGGGGTCAGCCCCAGCATTTT. The V and J genes are TRBV7-2 and TRBJ1-5; D is possibly TRBD1 (5 bases). Between the trimmed V and J ends, which lost 1 base and 6 bases, there was a span of 13 bases. This CDR3 comprises 15 residues. Looked up from germline, CDR1 is SGHTA and CDR2 is FQGNSA. The variable domain in full, with the rest retrieved from reference TRBV7-2 and TRBJ1-5, is GAGVSQSPSNKVTEKGKDVELRCDPISGHTALYWYRQSLGQGLEFLIYFQGNSAPDKSGLPSDRFSAERTGGSVSTLTIQRTQQEDSAVYLCASSLGGSGGQPQHFGDGTRLSIL.

The rearrangement links TRBV29-1 to TRBJ1-1; 10 bases match TRBD1. From germline, CDR1 is SQVTM and CDR2 ANQGSEA. V gave up 2 bases and J gave up 1 base; unmatched junction bases: 4. The CDR3 is 15 residues long. CDR3 residues: CSVERGQGRNTEAFF. CDR3 sequence (DNA): TGCAGCGTTGAAAGGGGACAGGGGCGGAACACTGAAGCTTTCTTT.

This clone was detected many times. V gene TRBV3-1 (or the pseudogene TRBV3-2) combines with J gene TRBJ2-1; a possible D gene is TRBD2 (7 bases). This CDR3 is 15 amino acids long. Germline CDR1 reads LGHDT; CDR2 reads YNNKEL (reference sequence). Trimming took 2 bases from V and 5 from J, leaving 13 bases between them. CDR3 loop: CASSQRGALDNEQFF. The CDR3, as DNA: TGTGCCAGCAGCCAACGGGGGGCCCTTGACAATGAGCAGTTCTTC.

The chain recombines TRBV6-4 with TRBJ1-1, with D perhaps matching TRBD1 (5 bases). The germline V gene encodes CDR1 MRHNA and CDR2 SNTAGT. Trimming removed 1 base at V and 4 bases at J, with 13 bases between. The CDR3 is 15 amino acids. The CDR3 nucleotides are TGTGCCAGCAGTGACTGGGGGAGGATGGGCACTGAAGCTTTCTTT. Protein sequence: CASSDWGRMGTEAFF.

This clone was counted once. The chain employs TRBV4-1 and TRBJ1-1; possibly TRBD1 for D (5 bases). The CDR3 length is 15 residues. V was shortened by 1 base and J by 4 bases, with 13 bases between the two germline ends. The germline V gene has CDR1 MGHRA and CDR2 YSYEKL. The CDR3 DNA follows: TGCGCCAGCAGCCAAGGCATCGCGGGGGGCACTGAAGCTTTCTTT. This gives the protein CASSQGIAGGTEAFF.

The J gene is TRBJ1-1, the V gene TRBV7-8; 10 bases align to TRBD1. The CDR3 sequence is 17 residues long. With 5 bases clipped from V and 5 bases from J, the junction kept 14 bases outside the gene matches. CDR1 SGHVS and CDR2 FQNEAQ come from the germline V gene. CDR3 bases: TGTGCCAGCAGCGTCCCCCTGGGGACAGGGGAGCGAACTGAAGCTTTCTTT. As protein: CASSVPLGTGERTEAFF.